One and the same sample provided the 27 T cell receptor beta chains below, sequenced in a study of Tregs in tolerant kidney transplant recipients. Recipients received nonmyeloablative bone marrow transplants from related graft donors, with transient mixed chimerism. Clones were sequenced by immunoSEQ multiplex PCR, and TCRdb holds only the in-frame ones, with some missing. The table includes 95,000 or so clones, roughly 93% detected once. Sample: CD4+ T cells from blood (PBMCs), taken 12 months after the transplant. Source of these receptors: a human patient who received a combined kidney and bone marrow transplant. T cells may partly derive from the graft donor.

The rearrangement uses TRBV4-3 and TRBJ2-5; 7 bases agree with TRBD2. J lost 2 bases, V lost 1 base, and 10 bases had no gene match. CDR1 LGHNA and CDR2 YSLEER come from the germline V gene. This CDR3 is 17 amino acids long. The CDR3 here is CASSQGLAPSGQETQYF. As DNA, the CDR3 is TGCGCCAGCAGCCAAGGACTAGCCCCCAGCGGACAAGAGACCCAGTACTTC.

J is TRBJ1-2 and V is TRBV28; D gene uncertain. This CDR3 spans 13 amino acids. Trimming shortened V by 7 bases and J by 8 bases, and 17 bases separated the two germline ends. Germline V gives CDR1 MDHEN, CDR2 SYDVKM. CDR3 amino acids: CASTPGVDGGYTF. CDR3 nucleotide sequence: TGTGCCAGCACCCCGGGTGTCGATGGGGGCTACACCTTC.

V and J are TRBV2 and TRBJ2-3; 8 bases align to TRBD1. The junction had 10 bases not matched to a gene; V was cut back by 6 bases and J by 5 bases. Germline V gene sequence: CDR1 SNHLY, CDR2 FYNNEI. This CDR3 is built from 15 residues. CDR3 sequence: CASSQEQGAEDTQYF. Here the CDR3 DNA reads TGTGCCAGCAGCCAAGAGCAGGGGGCAGAAGATACGCAGTATTTT.

This rearrangement joins TRBV11-2 to TRBJ1-1, with a tentative D call TRBD1 (6 bases). V lost 3 bases, J lost 0 bases, and 8 bases lay in between. In germline, CDR1 is SGHAT, CDR2 FQNNGV. The CDR3 consists of 14 residues. The CDR3 DNA is TGTGCCAGCAGCTTCGGACAGTTGAACACTGAAGCTTTCTTT. Translation gives CASSFGQLNTEAFF.

The J gene is TRBJ1-3, the V gene TRBV27; TRBD1 is a possible D gene (5 bases). The CDR3 spans 15 residues. V lost 2 bases, J lost 0 bases, and 8 bases lay in between. Germline loops: CDR1 MNHEY, CDR2 SMNVEV (reference sequence). The chain's CDR3 is CASSLRQTSGNTIYF. CDR3 DNA: TGTGCCAGCAGTTTACGACAGACCTCTGGAAACACCATATATTTT.

This chain joins TRBV4-1 and TRBJ1-5; 8 bases map to TRBD1. CDR1 is MGHRA, CDR2 YSYEKL, per germline. V lost 2 bases and J lost 3; bases outside the gene matches: 3. The CDR3 totals 15 residues. The CDR3 loop is CASSQPTGVNQPQHF. CDR3 sequence (DNA): TGCGCCAGCAGCCAACCGACAGGGGTCAATCAGCCCCAGCATTTT.

The V call is TRBV7-8, the J call TRBJ1-5; no clear D. The germline gives CDR1 SGHVS, CDR2 FQNEAQ. Trimming left V 2 bases short and J 0 bases short, with 5 bases between. This CDR3 spans 14 amino acids. As DNA, the CDR3 is TGTGCCAGCAGCTTACAGTATAGCAATCAGCCCCAGCATTTT. This codes for CASSLQYSNQPQHF. Filled out from reference TRBV7-8 and TRBJ1-5, the complete variable domain reads GAGVSQSPRYKVAKRGQDVALRCDPISGHVSLFWYQQALGQGPEFLTYFQNEAQLDKSGLPSDRFFAERPEGSVSTLKIQRTQQEDSAVYLCASSLQYSNQPQHFGDGTRLSIL.

The gene calls are TRBV11-3 and TRBJ2-6; tentatively, D is TRBD1 (6 bases). Germline V CDR1 and CDR2: SGHNT, YENEEA. The V and J ends lost 1 base and 6 bases respectively, with 7 bases between them. The CDR3 runs to 14 residues. CDR3 residues: CASSLGGQANVLTF. CDR3 bases: TGTGCCAGCAGCTTAGGGGGGCAGGCCAACGTCCTGACTTTC.

This clone was found once. J is TRBJ1-2 and V is TRBV27; TRBD1 matches 9 bases. The CDR3 contains 14 residues. From germline, CDR1 is MNHEY and CDR2 SMNVEV (reference sequence). V was pared by 2 bases and J by 6 bases, with 4 bases of the junction left unmatched. CDR3 sequence (DNA): TGTGCCAGCAGTTTAGCCGGACAGGGGAATGGCTACACCTTC. Amino acids: CASSLAGQGNGYTF.

The chain uses TRBV11-2 and TRBJ2-2; weak D call: TRBD2 (6 bases). With 6 bases removed from V and 5 bases from J, the gap between germline ends came to 16 bases. CDR3 length: 15 residues. Germline V gene lookup returns CDR1 SGHAT and CDR2 FQNNGV. CDR3 protein: CASSVYGGGTGELFF. CDR3 nucleotides: TGTGCCAGCAGTGTCTACGGGGGAGGAACCGGGGAGCTGTTTTTT.

CDR3 loop: CASSLDPLGGQETQYF. In DNA form, the CDR3 reads TGCGCCAGCAGCTTGGATCCCCTGGGGGGGCAAGAGACCCAGTACTTC. The chain carries TRBV5-1 and TRBJ2-5, with TRBD2 matching 7 bases. This CDR3 contains 16 residues. The V segment lost 0 bases and the J segment 2 bases; nucleotides outside the gene matches: 7. The V gene's germline CDR1 is SGHRS and CDR2 YFSETQ. Full variable domain (missing parts from reference TRBV5-1 and TRBJ2-5): KAGVTQTPRYLIKTRGQQVTLSCSPISGHRSVSWYQQTPGQGLQFLFEYFSETQRNKGNFPGRFSGRQFSNSRSEMNVSTLELGDSALYLCASSLDPLGGQETQYFGPGTRLLVL.

J is TRBJ2-2 and V is TRBV6-5; a weak D match, TRBD2 (6 bases). The CDR3 has 16 residues. V was shortened by 2 bases and J by 5 bases, with 15 bases between the two germline ends. Germline loops: CDR1 MNHEY, CDR2 SVGAGI. CDR3 residues: CASSYRDSSNTGELFF. DNA for the CDR3: TGTGCCAGCAGTTACCGGGACTCCTCTAATACCGGGGAGCTGTTTTTT.

V gene TRBV11-3 combines with J gene TRBJ2-3, with 9 bases aligning to TRBD2. CDR3 length equals 19 residues. Unmatched junction bases numbered 14, after V lost 1 base and J lost 3 bases. The germline CDR1 and CDR2 sequences are SGHNT and YENEEA. CDR3 sequence: CASSLGGPSGTRKTDTQYF. CDR3 in DNA: TGTGCCAGCAGCTTAGGGGGGCCTAGCGGGACCAGGAAGACAGATACGCAGTATTTT.

The V gene is TRBV9, the J gene TRBJ2-3, with D perhaps TRBD2 (7 bases). The germline V and J ends were trimmed by 3 bases and 2 bases, with 19 bases remaining between them. Germline V gene data show CDR1 as SGDLS and CDR2 as YYNGEE. This CDR3 is 17 amino acids long. CDR3 DNA: TGTGCCAGCAGCGCCCGAAGGGGGGGACTCAACACAGATACGCAGTATTTT. This encodes CASSARRGGLNTDTQYF.

The chain links TRBV18 to TRBJ1-3, with 12 bases lining up with TRBD1. Looked up from germline, CDR1 is KGHSH and CDR2 is LQKENI. The CDR3 has 18 residues. Trimming took 1 base from V and 2 from J; bases not matched to a gene: 6. The CDR3: CASSPLGQGAWAGNTIYF. CDR3 bases: TGTGCCAGCTCACCACTGGGACAGGGGGCCTGGGCTGGAAACACCATATATTTT.

This clone has only a few counts. The chain links TRBV6-1 to TRBJ2-1, with D perhaps matching TRBD2 (6 bases). The V and J ends lost 2 bases and 1 base respectively, with 15 bases between them. Germline values: CDR1 MNHNS, CDR2 SASEGT. The CDR3 spans 17 residues. The CDR3 protein is CASSERVGSGSYNEQFF. The CDR3 DNA is TGTGCCAGCAGTGAAAGGGTGGGGAGCGGGTCCTACAATGAGCAGTTCTTC.

The gene calls are TRBV19 and TRBJ2-1, with TRBD1 matching 10 bases. V dropped 1 base and J dropped 15; count of bases not matched to a gene: 12. The CDR3 totals 15 residues. Germline V gene lookup returns CDR1 LNHDA and CDR2 SQIVND (reference sequence). In nucleotides, the CDR3 is TGTGCCAGTAGTATAGCAGTTGGCGGACAGGGGGGGCTGTTCTTC. Translated, it gives CASSIAVGGQGGLFF.

The chain couples TRBV7-8 to TRBJ2-5; D is uncertain. This CDR3 region has 11 residues. Looked up from germline, CDR1 is SGHVS and CDR2 is FQNEAQ. V lost 5 bases and J lost 2, with 3 bases in between. DNA of the CDR3: TGTGCCAGCAGCCGTCAAGAGACCCAGTACTTC. Translated: CASSRQETQYF.

This chain links TRBV5-4 with TRBJ2-7; 9 bases align to TRBD2. Germline trimming cut 4 bases from V and 1 base from J; bases unmatched to any gene: 9. Germline V gene data show CDR1 as SGHNT and CDR2 as YYREEE (reference sequence). The CDR3 totals 16 residues. The chain's CDR3 is CASSRPGLAFSYEQYF. CDR3 bases: TGTGCCAGCAGCAGACCGGGACTAGCATTTTCCTACGAGCAGTACTTC. Variable domain in full (rest from reference TRBV5-4 and TRBJ2-7): ETGVTQSPTHLIKTRGQQVTLRCSSQSGHNTVSWYQQALGQGPQFIFQYYREEENGRGNFPPRFSGLQFPNYSSELNVNALELDDSALYLCASSRPGLAFSYEQYFGPGTRLTVT.

The V gene is TRBV11-3, the J gene TRBJ2-3, with 7 nucleotides matching TRBD2. Germline CDR1 and CDR2: SGHNT and YENEEA. The CDR3 extends over 17 amino acids. After removal of 1 base from V and 3 bases from J, the junction contained 10 bases not matched to a gene. CDR3 coding DNA: TGTGCCAGCAGCTTAGCCGGGGTGGGAGGGCCGACAGATACGCAGTATTTT. The encoded protein is CASSLAGVGGPTDTQYF.

The chain has TRBV4-2 and TRBJ2-5, with 8 positions matching TRBD1. Trimming removed 3 bases from V and 5 bases from J; junction bases left unmatched: 5. This CDR3 has 14 residues. The germline V gene encodes CDR1 LGHNA and CDR2 YNFKEQ. The CDR3 coding sequence is TGTGCCAGCAGCCACGGACAGGGTTGGGAGACCCAGTACTTC. Amino acid sequence: CASSHGQGWETQYF.

V is TRBV5-1 and J is TRBJ1-1, with D possibly matching TRBD1 (6 bases). The CDR3 is made up of 14 amino acids. Germline V gives CDR1 SGHRS, CDR2 YFSETQ. The V and J ends lost 0 bases and 1 base respectively, with 7 bases between them. Here the CDR3 DNA reads TGCGCCAGCAGCTTGGTGACAGGGAACACTGAAGCTTTCTTT. This codes for CASSLVTGNTEAFF.

On this clone: Since no conserved phenylalanine or tryptophan closes the CDR3, a read error is the likely cause. The chain combines TRBV29-1 with TRBJ1-1; 9 bases are a match to TRBD1. The CDR3 extends over 14 amino acids. CDR1 SQVTM and CDR2 ANQGSEA come from the germline V gene. J lost 3 bases, V lost 3 bases, and 5 bases had no gene match. The CDR3 loop reads CSVDMGQGYTEAFL. CDR3 DNA sequence: TGCAGCGTTGATATGGGACAGGGTTACACTGAAGCTTTCCTT.

The chain combines TRBV7-2 with TRBJ2-7; TRBD1 agrees at 10 bases. V shed 0 bases, J shed 8 bases, and the junction held 7 bases outside the gene matches. This CDR3 has 15 residues. Germline CDR1 reads SGHTA; CDR2 reads FQGNSA. The CDR3 bases are TGTGCCAGCAGCTTAGCCCCGACAGGGGGCGATCAGCAGTACTTC. Residues: CASSLAPTGGDQQYF.

This rearrangement joins TRBV7-2 to TRBJ2-7; a possible D gene is TRBD2 (7 bases). V lost 3 bases and J lost 0, with 12 bases in between. The germline gives CDR1 SGHTA, CDR2 FQGNSA. The CDR3 spans 15 residues. This CDR3 is CASSFAAGASYEQYF. CDR3 bases: TGTGCCAGCAGCTTCGCCGCGGGGGCCTCCTACGAGCAGTACTTC.

The chain has TRBV18 and TRBJ1-1, with 10 bases identical to TRBD1. Per germline, CDR1 KGHSH and CDR2 LQKENI. This CDR3 spans 14 amino acids. V lost 3 bases to trimming and J lost 5 bases; unmatched junction nucleotides: 3. Here the CDR3 DNA reads TGTGCCAGCTCACCGGGGACAGGGGAGACTGAAGCTTTCTTT. It encodes CASSPGTGETEAFF.

CDR3 bases: TGTGCCAGCAGTCACTTCCCCGGGGAGACCCAGTACTTC. Amino acids: CASSHFPGETQYF. J is TRBJ2-5 and V is TRBV5-6; no firm D call. CDR3 length: 13 amino acids. V was trimmed by 5 bases and J by 5 bases, leaving 13 bases between them. Per the germline V gene, CDR1 is SGHDT and CDR2 is YYEEEE.